Shown below are 21 T cell receptor beta chains from a single sample sequenced in a study of glioma-infiltrating T cells. The iRepertoire nested amplicon-rescue multiplex PCR amplified TCR alpha and beta CDR3s from RNA. TCRdb reprocessed the multiplex PCR reads with MiXCR, giving one entry per CDR3 protein. The sample has roughly 100,000 distinct CDR3 sequences, around 31% seen once; the top ten hold approximately 43%. Source material: glioma tissue, nonneoplastic brain tissue, or PBMCs (not recorded which). All receptors come from a human donor with low-grade glioma or glioblastoma, undergoing nonglioma brain surgery, or in good health (not recorded which).

This clonotype was seen at least ten times. The chain uses TRBV7-2 and TRBJ1-1; D gene unclear. V was cut by 5 bases and J by 0 bases, with 16 bases left in between. Germline loops: CDR1 SGHTA, CDR2 FQGNSA. CDR3 length: 16 residues. The DNA for the CDR3 is TGTGCCAGCAGCCCCCGGGGAAGGGTCATGAACACTGAAGCTTTCTTT. Residues: CASSPRGRVMNTEAFF.

As to this clonotype: A read error may be the cause here, since a much bigger clone is one base away. The chain joins TRBV28 to TRBJ1-1, with D possibly TRBD1 on 5 matching bases. The V gene lost 7 bases and the J gene lost 2 bases, with 17 bases spanning the gap. The CDR3 spans 15 residues. The germline V gene has CDR1 MDHEN and CDR2 SYDVKM. The CDR3 loop is CASIPGGGPNTEAFF. The CDR3 coding sequence is TGTGCCAGCATTCCCGGGGGGGGACCCAACACTGAAGCTTTCTTT. The full variable domain, completed using reference TRBV28 and TRBJ1-1, is DVKVTQSSRYLVKRTGEKVFLECVQDMDHENMFWYRQDPGLGLRLIYFSYDVKMKEKGDIPEGYSVSREKKERFSLILESASTNQTSMYLCASIPGGGPNTEAFFGQGTRLTVV.

The V and J genes are TRBV3-1 and TRBJ2-7; D gene ambiguous. Germline V gene data show CDR1 as LGHDT and CDR2 as YNNKEL (reference sequence). CDR3 length: 14 residues. Trimming removed 5 bases from V and 0 bases from J, with 11 bases in between. The CDR3 DNA is TGTGCCAGCAGCTCCCGGGCCACCTCCTACGAGCAGTACTTC. It encodes CASSSRATSYEQYF.

Concerning this clonotype itself: A single base separates this from a much larger clone, so it may be a read error. This chain joins TRBV12-3 or TRBV12-4 and TRBJ2-1; D possibly corresponds to TRBD1 (6 bases). There are 13 residues in the CDR3. CDR3 in amino acids: CASGLGTFNEQFF. CDR3 bases: TGTGCCAGCGGTTTAGGGACATTCAATGAGCAGTTCTTC.

This clonotype was seen only a few times. The CDR3 loop reads CASSSDRVYGYTF. In nucleotides, the CDR3 is TGTGCCAGCAGCTCGGACAGGGTCTATGGCTACACCTTC. This chain links TRBV5-8 with TRBJ1-2, with 8 bases lining up with TRBD1. The germline V gene encodes CDR1 SGHTS and CDR2 YDEGEE. V was pared by 3 bases and J by 4 bases, with 2 bases of the junction left unmatched. The CDR3 length is 13 residues. The variable domain in full, completed from reference TRBV5-8 and TRBJ1-2, reads EAGVTQSPTHLIKTRGQQATLRCSPISGHTSVYWYQQALGLGLQFLLWYDEGEERNRGNFPPRFSGRQFPNYSSELNVNALELEDSALYLCASSSDRVYGYTFGSGTRLTVV.

This clonotype is a singleton in its sample. This may stem from a read error, because a much larger clone lies one nucleotide away. The chain uses TRBV6-2 or TRBV6-3 and TRBJ1-2; D is ambiguous. The CDR3 contains 14 residues. The germline CDR1 and CDR2 sequences are MNHEY and SVGEGT. The V gene lost 0 bases and the J gene lost 5 bases, with 10 bases spanning the gap. CDR3 sequence reads: CASSYSTTWYGYTF. CDR3 nucleotides: TGTGCCAGCAGTTACTCGACGACATGGTATGGCTACACCTTC.

This clonotype was detected many times. This chain joins TRBV20-1 and TRBJ1-5, with D possibly being TRBD1 (5 bases). Germline CDR1 is DFQATT and CDR2 is SNEGSKA (reference sequence). There are 13 residues in the CDR3. V was clipped by 3 bases and J by 5 bases, with 11 bases between them. The CDR3 sequence is CSASFTRDQPQHF. The CDR3 coding sequence is TGCAGTGCTAGTTTCACCAGGGATCAGCCCCAGCATTTT.

With regard to this clonotype: A single base separates this from a much larger clone, so it may be a read error. V usage is TRBV20-1 and J usage is TRBJ2-7; D is uncertain. V was pared by 5 bases and J by 5 bases, with 10 bases between. Germline V gives CDR1 DFQATT, CDR2 SNEGSKA (reference sequence). The CDR3 extends over 11 amino acids. The CDR3 DNA sequence: TGCAGTGCTCTAATCTTGGACGAGCAGTACTTC. Its protein is CSALILDEQYF.

The table lists this clonotype with a few counts. As DNA, the CDR3 is TGTGCCAGCAGCTTAAGAGGGTCTGGTACAGATACGCAGTATTTT. This encodes CASSLRGSGTDTQYF. The chain couples TRBV7-9 to TRBJ2-3; a possible D gene is TRBD2 (5 bases). The V end lost 2 bases, the J end lost 3 bases, and 12 bases lay between the germline ends. This CDR3 spans 15 amino acids. The germline V gene encodes CDR1 SEHNR and CDR2 FQNEAQ (reference sequence).

This clonotype occurred a few times. V usage is TRBV7-9 and J usage is TRBJ1-3; D may be TRBD1 (5 bases). Germline V gives CDR1 SEHNR, CDR2 FQNEAQ (reference sequence). Between the trimmed V and J ends, which lost 2 bases and 2 bases, there was a span of 7 bases. The CDR3 has 14 residues. The CDR3 DNA follows: TGTGCCAGCAGCTTAATGGGGGCTGGAAACACCATATATTTT. It is translated as CASSLMGAGNTIYF.

This clonotype was detected only a few times. A much larger clone differs by one base, so this may be a read error. The rearrangement links TRBV4-1 to TRBJ1-2; possible D gene TRBD1, 6 bases. The CDR3 sequence is 14 residues long. V lost 0 bases and J 10 bases, leaving 15 bases between the germline ends. Germline CDR1 is MGHRA and CDR2 is YSYEKL. The CDR3 region has the DNA TGCGCCAGCAGCCAAGATGGGGGCGCGGGTGTCTACACCTTC. Residues: CASSQDGGAGVYTF.

This clonotype occurred many times. This chain connects TRBV5-1 to TRBJ1-1, with unresolved D. V was trimmed by 0 bases and J by 7 bases, leaving 7 bases between them. The CDR3 consists of 12 residues. Germline lookup yields CDR1 SGHRS and CDR2 YFSETQ. CDR3 protein: CASSLGRDEAFF. The CDR3 DNA follows: TGCGCCAGCAGCTTGGGTAGAGATGAAGCTTTCTTT.

This clonotype was seen a handful of times. This may come from a read error, since a much larger clone is one base off. This rearrangement joins TRBV10-3 to TRBJ1-1; TRBD1 is a possible D gene (6 bases). From germline, CDR1 is ENHRY and CDR2 SYGVKD. The CDR3 length is 14 residues. CDR3 bases: TGTGCCATCAGTGAGGGGGGCCCGAACACTGAAGCTCTCTTT. Protein product: CAISEGGPNTEALF.

This sequence joins TRBV5-1 and TRBJ2-6; D unresolved. V lost 2 bases, J lost 0 bases, and 12 bases lay in between. The CDR3 has 17 residues. Germline-derived CDR1 and CDR2 are SGHRS and YFSETQ. CDR3 sequence reads: CASSFTASVSGANVLTF. The CDR3 nucleotides read TGCGCCAGCAGCTTCACAGCGAGTGTCTCTGGGGCCAACGTCCTGACTTTC. The whole variable domain, filled in from reference TRBV5-1 and TRBJ2-6, reads KAGVTQTPRYLIKTRGQQVTLSCSPISGHRSVSWYQQTPGQGLQFLFEYFSETQRNKGNFPGRFSGRQFSNSRSEMNVSTLELGDSALYLCASSFTASVSGANVLTFGAGSRLTVL.

The sample holds many counts of this clonotype. The chain joins TRBV5-1 to TRBJ2-3, with a possible D match to TRBD2 (5 bases). Trimming pared 4 bases from V and 9 bases from J, leaving 15 bases between. The CDR3 length is 13 residues. The germline CDR1 and CDR2 sequences are SGHRS and YFSETQ. The CDR3 bases are TGCGCCAGCAGCAGCAAACTGGGAGACACGCAGTATTTT. This encodes CASSSKLGDTQYF.

The genes are TRBV20-1 and TRBJ1-5; D is uncertain. Trimming stripped 1 base from V and 3 bases from J, with 4 bases between. This CDR3 comprises 12 residues. Germline V gives CDR1 DFQATT, CDR2 SNEGSKA (reference sequence). The CDR3 loop is CSARGLNQPQHF. DNA of the CDR3: TGCAGTGCTAGAGGACTCAATCAGCCCCAGCATTTT.

This clonotype showed up just a few times. The junction and the germline gene differ at one end; a read error may be behind it. The chain joins TRBV4-3 to TRBJ2-7; tentative D call: TRBD2 (6 bases). Germline V lookup: CDR1 LGHNA, CDR2 YSLEER. The CDR3 extends over 13 amino acids. The CDR3 DNA follows: TGCACCAGCAGCCAACCGCCGGGGGACGAGCAGTACTTC. Translated, it gives CTSSQPPGDEQYF.

There are a few counts of this clonotype. The chain joins TRBV29-1 to TRBJ1-1; 7 nucleotides agree with TRBD1. V trimming: 7 bases; J trimming: 0 bases; junction bases outside the gene matches: 5. Germline V gives CDR1 SQVTM, CDR2 ANQGSEA. The CDR3 covers 13 residues. CDR3 bases: TGCAGCGCGAATGGACAGGTGAACACTGAAGCTTTCTTT. Encoded protein: CSANGQVNTEAFF.

The V gene is TRBV24-1, the J gene TRBJ2-1; D is possibly TRBD1 (6 bases). The V and J ends lost 1 base and 4 bases respectively, with 7 bases between them. CDR1 is KGHDR and CDR2 is SFDVKD in the germline V gene. The CDR3 covers 14 residues. The CDR3 protein is CATSDFTGYNEQFF. Here the CDR3 DNA reads TGTGCCACCAGTGATTTTACAGGGTACAATGAGCAGTTCTTC.

As to this clonotype: This may stem from a read error, because a much larger clone lies one nucleotide away. This chain links TRBV7-9 with TRBJ1-4; D ambiguous. Germline V gives CDR1 SEHNR, CDR2 FQNEAQ (reference sequence). CDR3 length: 16 residues. In DNA form, the CDR3 reads TGTGCCAGCAGCGGCCCCAGATCTGCAACTAATGAAAGACTGTTTTTT. As protein: CASSGPRSATNERLFF.

In its sample, this clonotype was seen many times. The rearrangement uses TRBV28 and TRBJ1-1; TRBD1 is a possible D gene (5 bases). V was clipped by 2 bases and J by 4 bases, with 8 bases between them. In germline, CDR1 is MDHEN, CDR2 SYDVKM. The CDR3 is 13 residues long. The CDR3 DNA reads TGTGCCAGCAGTTTAGACAGTCGCACTGAAGCTTTCTTT. It encodes CASSLDSRTEAFF. The full variable domain, rest sourced from reference TRBV28 and TRBJ1-1, is DVKVTQSSRYLVKRTGEKVFLECVQDMDHENMFWYRQDPGLGLRLIYFSYDVKMKEKGDIPEGYSVSREKKERFSLILESASTNQTSMYLCASSLDSRTEAFFGQGTRLTVV.